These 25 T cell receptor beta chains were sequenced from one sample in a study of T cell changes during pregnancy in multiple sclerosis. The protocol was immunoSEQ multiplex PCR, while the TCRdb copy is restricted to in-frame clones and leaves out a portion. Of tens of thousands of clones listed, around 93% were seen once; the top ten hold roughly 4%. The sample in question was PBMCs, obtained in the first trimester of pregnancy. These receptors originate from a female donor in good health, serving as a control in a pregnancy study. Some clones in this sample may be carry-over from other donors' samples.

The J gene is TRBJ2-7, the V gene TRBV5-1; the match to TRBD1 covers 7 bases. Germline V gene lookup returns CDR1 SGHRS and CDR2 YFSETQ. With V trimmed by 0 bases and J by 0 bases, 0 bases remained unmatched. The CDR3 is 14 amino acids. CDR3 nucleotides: TGCGCCAGCAGCTTGGAGGGGGCCTCCTACGAGCAGTACTTC. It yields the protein CASSLEGASYEQYF.

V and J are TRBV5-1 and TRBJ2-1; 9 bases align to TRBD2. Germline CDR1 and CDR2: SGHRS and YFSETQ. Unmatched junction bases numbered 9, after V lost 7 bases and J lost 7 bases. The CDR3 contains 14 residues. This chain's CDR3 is CASFQSGRINEQFF. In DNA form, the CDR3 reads TGCGCCAGCTTCCAGAGCGGGAGGATTAATGAGCAGTTCTTC.

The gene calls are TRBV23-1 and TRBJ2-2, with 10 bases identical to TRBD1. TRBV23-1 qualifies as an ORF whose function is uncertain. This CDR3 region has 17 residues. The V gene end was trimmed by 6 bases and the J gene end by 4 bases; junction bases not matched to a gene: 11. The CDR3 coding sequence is TGCGCCAGCAGGACCGGGACAGGGGAGGTGTGCACCGGGGAGCTGTTTTTT. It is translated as CASRTGTGEVCTGELFF.

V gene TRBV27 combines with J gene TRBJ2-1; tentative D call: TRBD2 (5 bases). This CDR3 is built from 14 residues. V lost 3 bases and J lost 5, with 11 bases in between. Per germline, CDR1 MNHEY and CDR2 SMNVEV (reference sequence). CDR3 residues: CASSLSRADNEQFF. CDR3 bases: TGTGCCAGCAGTTTGTCGCGGGCAGACAATGAGCAGTTCTTC.

The CDR3 region has the DNA TGTGCCAGCAGTGAAGAAGCCGAGTTTACGCAGTATTTT. It encodes CASSEEAEFTQYF. V gene TRBV6-1 combines with J gene TRBJ2-3, with D unresolved. Trimming took 1 base from V and 8 from J, leaving 10 bases between them. Germline assignment: CDR1 MNHNS and CDR2 SASEGT. This CDR3 has 13 residues.

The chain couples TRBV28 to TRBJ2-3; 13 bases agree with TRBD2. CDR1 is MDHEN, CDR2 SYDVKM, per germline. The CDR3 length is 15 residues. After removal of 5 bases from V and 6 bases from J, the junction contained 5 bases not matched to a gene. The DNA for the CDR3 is TGTGCCAGCAGTGGACTAGCGGGAGTACTGGATACGCAGTATTTT. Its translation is CASSGLAGVLDTQYF.

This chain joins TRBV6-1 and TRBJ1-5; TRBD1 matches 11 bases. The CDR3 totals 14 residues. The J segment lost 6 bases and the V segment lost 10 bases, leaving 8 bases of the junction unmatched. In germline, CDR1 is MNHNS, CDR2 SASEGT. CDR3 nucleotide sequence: TGTGCCACCGGGACAGGGGGTAGTGGTCAGCCCCAGCATTTT. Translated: CATGTGGSGQPQHF.

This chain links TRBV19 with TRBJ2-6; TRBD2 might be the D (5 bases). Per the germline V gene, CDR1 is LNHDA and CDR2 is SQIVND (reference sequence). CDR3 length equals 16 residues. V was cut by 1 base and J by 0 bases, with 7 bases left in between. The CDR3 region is CASSIGGGSGANVLTF. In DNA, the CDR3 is TGTGCCAGTAGTATAGGAGGAGGCTCTGGGGCCAACGTCCTGACTTTC.

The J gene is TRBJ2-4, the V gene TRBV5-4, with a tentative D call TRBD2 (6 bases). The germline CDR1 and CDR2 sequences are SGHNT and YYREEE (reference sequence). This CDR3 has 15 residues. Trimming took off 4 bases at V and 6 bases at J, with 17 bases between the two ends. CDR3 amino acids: CASSDRSGVGNIQYF. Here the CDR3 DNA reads TGTGCCAGCAGCGATCGGTCGGGGGTGGGAAACATTCAGTACTTC.

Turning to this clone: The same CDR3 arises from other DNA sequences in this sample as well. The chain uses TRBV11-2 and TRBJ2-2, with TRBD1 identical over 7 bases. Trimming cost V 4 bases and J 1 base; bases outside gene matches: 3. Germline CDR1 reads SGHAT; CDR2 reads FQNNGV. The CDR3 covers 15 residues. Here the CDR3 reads CASSSYRGNTGELFF. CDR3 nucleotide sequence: TGTGCCAGCAGCTCCTACAGGGGGAACACCGGGGAGCTGTTTTTT.

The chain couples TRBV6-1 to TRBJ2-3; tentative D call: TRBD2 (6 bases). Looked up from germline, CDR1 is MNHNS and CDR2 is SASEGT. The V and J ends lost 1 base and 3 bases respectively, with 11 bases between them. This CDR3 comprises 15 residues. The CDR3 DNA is TGTGCCAGCAGTGAAGTTGGGGGGACTACAGATACGCAGTATTTT. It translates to CASSEVGGTTDTQYF.

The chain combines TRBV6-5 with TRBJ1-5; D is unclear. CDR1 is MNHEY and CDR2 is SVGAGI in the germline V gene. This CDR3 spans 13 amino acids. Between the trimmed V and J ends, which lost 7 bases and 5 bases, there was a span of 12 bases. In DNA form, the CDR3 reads TGTGCCAGCAAAATGAAGCGGGATCAGCCCCAGCATTTT. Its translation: CASKMKRDQPQHF.

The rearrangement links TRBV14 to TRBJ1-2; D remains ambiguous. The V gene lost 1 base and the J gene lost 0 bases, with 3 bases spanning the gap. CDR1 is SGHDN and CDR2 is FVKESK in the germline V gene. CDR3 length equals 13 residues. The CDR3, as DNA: TGTGCCAGCAGCCAAGTAGCTAACTATGGCTACACCTTC. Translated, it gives CASSQVANYGYTF.

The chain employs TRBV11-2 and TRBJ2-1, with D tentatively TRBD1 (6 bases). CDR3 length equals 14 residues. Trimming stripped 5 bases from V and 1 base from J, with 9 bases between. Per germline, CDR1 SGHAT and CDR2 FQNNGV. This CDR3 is CASSRTASYNEQFF. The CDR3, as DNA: TGTGCCAGCAGCAGGACAGCGTCCTACAATGAGCAGTTCTTC. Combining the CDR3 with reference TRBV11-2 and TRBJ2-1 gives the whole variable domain EAGVAQSPRYKIIEKRQSVAFWCNPISGHATLYWYQQILGQGPKLLIQFQNNGVVDDSQLPKDRFSAERLKGVDSTLKIQPAKLEDSAVYLCASSRTASYNEQFFGPGTRLTVL.

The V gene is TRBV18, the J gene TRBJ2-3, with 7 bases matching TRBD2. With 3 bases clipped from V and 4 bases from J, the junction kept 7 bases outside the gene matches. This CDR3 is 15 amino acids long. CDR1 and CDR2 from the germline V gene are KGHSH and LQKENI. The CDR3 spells CASSPKTGGADTQYF. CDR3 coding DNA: TGTGCCAGCTCACCCAAGACGGGGGGTGCAGATACGCAGTATTTT.

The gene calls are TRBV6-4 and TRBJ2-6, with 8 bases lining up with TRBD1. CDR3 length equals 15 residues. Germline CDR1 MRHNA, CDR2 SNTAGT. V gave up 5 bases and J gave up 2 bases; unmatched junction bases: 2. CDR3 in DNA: TGTGCCAGCAGTCCACAGGGGGCTGGGGCCAACGTCCTGACTTTC. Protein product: CASSPQGAGANVLTF.

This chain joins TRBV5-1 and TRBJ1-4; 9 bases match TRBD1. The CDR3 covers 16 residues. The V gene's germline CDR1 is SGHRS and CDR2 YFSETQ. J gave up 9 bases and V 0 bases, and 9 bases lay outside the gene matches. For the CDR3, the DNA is TGCGCCAGCAGCTTGGATGGGGGGGGGACAGGGAAAAAACTGTTTTTT. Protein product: CASSLDGGGTGKKLFF. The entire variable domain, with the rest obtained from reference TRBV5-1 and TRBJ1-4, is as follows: KAGVTQTPRYLIKTRGQQVTLSCSPISGHRSVSWYQQTPGQGLQFLFEYFSETQRNKGNFPGRFSGRQFSNSRSEMNVSTLELGDSALYLCASSLDGGGTGKKLFFGSGTQLSVL.

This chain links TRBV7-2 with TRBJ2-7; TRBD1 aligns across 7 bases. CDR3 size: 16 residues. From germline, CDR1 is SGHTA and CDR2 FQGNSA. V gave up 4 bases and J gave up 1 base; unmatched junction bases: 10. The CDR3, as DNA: TGTGCCAGCAGCTATGCAGGGACAGCCCTATCCTACGAGCAGTACTTC. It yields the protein CASSYAGTALSYEQYF.

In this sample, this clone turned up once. This CDR3 is CASANYRYYEQYF. The CDR3 nucleotides read TGTGCCAGCGCTAACTATCGATACTACGAGCAGTACTTC. The chain joins TRBV28 to TRBJ2-7, with D hard to call. Trimming took 8 bases from V and 3 from J, leaving 14 bases between them. The CDR3 runs to 13 residues. Germline assignment: CDR1 MDHEN and CDR2 SYDVKM.

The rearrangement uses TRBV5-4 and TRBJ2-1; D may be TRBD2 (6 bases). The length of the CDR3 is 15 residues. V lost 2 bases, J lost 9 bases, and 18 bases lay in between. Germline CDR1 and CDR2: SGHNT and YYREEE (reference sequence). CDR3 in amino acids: CASSLGTASSSEQFF. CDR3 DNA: TGTGCCAGCAGCTTAGGGACTGCTAGCTCAAGTGAGCAGTTCTTC.

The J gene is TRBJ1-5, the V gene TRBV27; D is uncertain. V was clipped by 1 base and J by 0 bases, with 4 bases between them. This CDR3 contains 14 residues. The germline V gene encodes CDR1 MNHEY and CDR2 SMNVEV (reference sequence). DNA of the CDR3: TGTGCCAGCAGTTTATATCATAGCAATCAGCCCCAGCATTTT. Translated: CASSLYHSNQPQHF.

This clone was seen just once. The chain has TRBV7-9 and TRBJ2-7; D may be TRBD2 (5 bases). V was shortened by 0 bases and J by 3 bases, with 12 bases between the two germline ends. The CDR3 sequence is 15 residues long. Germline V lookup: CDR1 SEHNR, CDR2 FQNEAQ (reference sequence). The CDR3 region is CASSLAYGESYEQYF. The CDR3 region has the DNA TGTGCCAGCAGCTTAGCCTATGGGGAGAGCTACGAGCAGTACTTC.

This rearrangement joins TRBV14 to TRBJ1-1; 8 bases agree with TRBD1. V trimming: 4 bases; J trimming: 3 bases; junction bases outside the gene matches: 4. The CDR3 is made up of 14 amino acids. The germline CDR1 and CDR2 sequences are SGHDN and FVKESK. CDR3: CASSPQGEDTEAFF. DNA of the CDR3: TGTGCCAGCAGCCCACAGGGGGAGGACACTGAAGCTTTCTTT.

CDR3 nucleotide sequence: TGTGCCAGCAGTACGGGAGGGCCCCCCTACGAGCAGTACTTC. Translated, it gives CASSTGGPPYEQYF. The chain has TRBV27 and TRBJ2-7, with 8 bases aligning to TRBD2. The CDR3 contains 14 residues. Germline assignment: CDR1 MNHEY and CDR2 SMNVEV (reference sequence). Unmatched junction bases numbered 5, after V lost 5 bases and J lost 2 bases.

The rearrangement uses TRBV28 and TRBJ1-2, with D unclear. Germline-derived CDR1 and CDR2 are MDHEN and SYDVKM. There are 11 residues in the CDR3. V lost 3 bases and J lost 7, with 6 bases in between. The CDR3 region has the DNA TGTGCCAGCAGTTTGGGCAGTGGCTACACCTTC. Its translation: CASSLGSGYTF.